These 24 T cell receptor beta chains were sequenced from one sample in a study of identical twins. From the 5' RACE reads, TCRdb called clonotypes with MiXCR, one entry per CDR3 protein. The sample yields 300,000 to 400,000 distinct CDR3 sequences, 9% to 15% seen once. This sample also belongs to another study, concerning yellow fever vaccine responses in identical twins.

Sequenced: CD8+ T cells sorted from blood. The receptors shown here come from a woman between 18 and 30 years old in good health.

The table lists this clonotype with a few counts. V is TRBV7-9 and J is TRBJ1-6; a weak D match, TRBD1 (5 bases). Looked up from germline, CDR1 is SEHNR and CDR2 is FQNEAQ (reference sequence). V was clipped by 2 bases and J by 8 bases, with 13 bases between them. The CDR3 loop spans 15 amino acids. The CDR3 coding sequence is TGTGCCAGCAGCTTACAAGGGGCCGAGGATTCACCCCTCCACTTT. Protein: CASSLQGAEDSPLHF.

This clonotype was recorded a few times. The chain couples TRBV9 to TRBJ2-7; TRBD1 agrees at 10 bases. Germline lookup yields CDR1 SGDLS and CDR2 YYNGEE. With V trimmed by 4 bases and J by 3 bases, 7 bases remained unmatched. The CDR3 has 15 amino acids. The CDR3 region is CASSLGTGAGYEQYF. In nucleotides, the CDR3 is TGTGCCAGCAGCCTTGGGACAGGGGCCGGCTACGAGCAGTACTTC.

The gene calls are TRBV3-1 and TRBJ2-3; 9 nucleotides match TRBD2. J was trimmed by 8 bases and V by 0 bases; bases with no gene match: 9. Germline lookup yields CDR1 LGHDT and CDR2 YNNKEL (reference sequence). The CDR3 totals 16 residues. In nucleotides, the CDR3 is TGTGCCAGCAGCCAAGATAGCAGCGGGAGGTGGGTTACGCAGTATTTT. Its protein product is CASSQDSSGRWVTQYF.

This clonotype occurred many times. This sequence joins TRBV12-3 or TRBV12-4 and TRBJ1-1; D gene unclear. The CDR3 is 14 residues long. Trimming left V 1 base short and J 0 bases short, with 6 bases between. The CDR3 DNA follows: TGTGCCAGCAGTTTAGTAAATATGAACACTGAAGCTTTCTTT. The encoded protein is CASSLVNMNTEAFF.

This clonotype has more than one count but fewer than ten. The chain links TRBV20-1 to TRBJ2-1, with D perhaps TRBD2 (6 bases). V was pared by 5 bases and J by 6 bases, with 8 bases between. Germline CDR1 DFQATT, CDR2 SNEGSKA (reference sequence). This CDR3 has 11 amino acids. The CDR3 sequence is CSAVSGNEQFF. The CDR3 DNA is TGCAGTGCTGTTAGCGGCAATGAGCAGTTCTTC.

This clonotype was counted many times. The chain carries TRBV13 and TRBJ1-2; 8 nucleotides agree with TRBD1. Germline CDR1 is PRHDT and CDR2 is FYEKMQ (reference sequence). J was trimmed by 1 base and V by 6 bases; bases with no gene match: 4. There are 14 residues in the CDR3. In DNA, the CDR3 is TGTGCCAGCAGTCTCGGACAGGGTAACTATGGCTACACCTTC. Its protein product is CASSLGQGNYGYTF.

This clonotype was recorded at least ten times. V gene TRBV5-1 combines with J gene TRBJ2-1; D ambiguous. V was clipped by 4 bases and J by 0 bases, with 14 bases between them. CDR1 and CDR2 (germline): SGHRS, YFSETQ. This CDR3 spans 16 amino acids. The CDR3 loop reads CASSPRVKSSYNEQFF. CDR3 sequence (DNA): TGCGCCAGCAGCCCCAGAGTGAAAAGCTCCTACAATGAGCAGTTCTTC.

This clonotype showed up just a few times. This chain connects TRBV7-9 to TRBJ1-1; D is ambiguous. This CDR3 contains 13 residues. Deletions cut 5 bases from V and 5 bases from J, with 12 bases between. Germline CDR1 SEHNR, CDR2 FQNEAQ (reference sequence). DNA of the CDR3: TGTGCCAGCAGCGACCCCGTGGAAACTGAAGCTTTCTTT. This codes for CASSDPVETEAFF.

V usage is TRBV7-9 and J usage is TRBJ2-5; 8 positions match TRBD2. Germline CDR1 SEHNR, CDR2 FQNEAQ (reference sequence). V was pared by 5 bases and J by 1 base, with 6 bases of the junction left unmatched. The CDR3 extends over 15 amino acids. CDR3 coding DNA: TGTGCCAGCAGCCCAACCGGGGGGGGCCAAGAGACCCAGTACTTC. Encoded protein: CASSPTGGGQETQYF.

This chain joins TRBV29-1 and TRBJ2-7; D ambiguous. CDR1 SQVTM and CDR2 ANQGSEA come from the germline V gene. The CDR3 has 13 amino acids. Trimming cost V 5 bases and J 0 bases, with 11 bases left between them. CDR3 coding DNA: TGCAGCGTTACAGAACCCTCCTCCTACGAGCAGTACTTC. Translated: CSVTEPSSYEQYF.

The chain combines TRBV7-9 with TRBJ2-1, with 7 bases fitting TRBD1. Germline V gene lookup returns CDR1 SEHNR and CDR2 FQNEAQ (reference sequence). Trimming cost V 6 bases and J 5 bases; bases outside gene matches: 10. The CDR3 totals 15 residues. CDR3 sequence (DNA): TGTGCCAGCAGGCAGACAGGGACACCTAACAATGAGCAGTTCTTC. This translates into CASRQTGTPNNEQFF. The entire variable domain, with the rest obtained from reference TRBV7-9 and TRBJ2-1, is as follows: DTGVSQNPRHKITKRGQNVTFRCDPISEHNRLYWYRQTLGQGPEFLTYFQNEAQLEKSRLLSDRFSAERPKGSFSTLEIQRTEQGDSAMYLCASRQTGTPNNEQFFGPGTRLTVL.

This clonotype was found a few times. The rearrangement joins TRBV4-1 to TRBJ2-3; D possibly matches TRBD1 or TRBD2 (5 bases each). V lost 6 bases, J lost 2 bases, and 18 bases lay in between. The CDR3 totals 16 residues. Germline CDR1 is MGHRA and CDR2 is YSYEKL. As DNA, the CDR3 is TGCGCCAGCAGTCTCAGATCGGGGCCCCCCACAGATACGCAGTATTTT. Protein product: CASSLRSGPPTDTQYF.

The chain is built from TRBV7-9 and TRBJ2-2, with 7 nucleotides matching TRBD1. From germline, CDR1 is SEHNR and CDR2 FQNEAQ (reference sequence). This CDR3 comprises 15 residues. The trim removed 4 bases at V and 4 bases at J, leaving 6 bases unmatched. This CDR3 is CASSSRDSPTGELFF. In nucleotides, the CDR3 is TGTGCCAGCAGCTCCCGGGACAGCCCCACCGGGGAGCTGTTTTTT.

The chain employs TRBV28 and TRBJ2-7, with D hard to call. The CDR3 consists of 17 residues. Trimming cost V 3 bases and J 1 base, with 19 bases left between them. In germline, CDR1 is MDHEN, CDR2 SYDVKM. The CDR3 nucleotides read TGTGCCAGCAGTTTGGCGCACGGATACTTGAGATCCTACGAGCAGTACTTC. Translation gives CASSLAHGYLRSYEQYF.

This clonotype was counted a few times. V gene TRBV7-9 combines with J gene TRBJ1-1; D gene uncertain. With 5 bases removed from V and 0 bases from J, the gap between germline ends came to 16 bases. This CDR3 is 16 amino acids long. The germline CDR1 and CDR2 sequences are SEHNR and FQNEAQ (reference sequence). CDR3 residues: CASSPLWARMNTEAFF. For the CDR3, the DNA is TGTGCCAGCAGCCCACTTTGGGCACGTATGAACACTGAAGCTTTCTTT.

The table lists this clonotype with a few counts. This chain connects TRBV10-3 to TRBJ2-7, with TRBD2 identical over 14 bases. The CDR3 loop spans 16 amino acids. Germline V gene sequence: CDR1 ENHRY, CDR2 SYGVKD. V was pared by 2 bases and J by 5 bases, with 5 bases of the junction left unmatched. CDR3 in DNA: TGTGCCATCAGTGAGGGGACTAGCGGGGGAAACAACGAGCAGTACGTC. It is translated as CAISEGTSGGNNEQYV.

This clonotype was counted many times. The rearrangement uses TRBV6-4 and TRBJ2-1; D may match TRBD1 or TRBD2 (6 bases each). Per the germline V gene, CDR1 is MRHNA and CDR2 is SNTAGT. V was shortened by 0 bases and J by 7 bases, with 13 bases between the two germline ends. The CDR3 spans 15 residues. The CDR3 DNA reads as TGTGCCAGCAGTGACTCCTCGGGGGCGAGGAATGAGCAGTTCTTC. It specifies CASSDSSGARNEQFF.

The rearrangement joins TRBV20-1 to TRBJ1-1; D possibly corresponds to TRBD1 (6 bases). Germline-derived CDR1 and CDR2 are DFQATT and SNEGSKA (reference sequence). The CDR3 totals 15 residues. The V and J ends lost 0 bases and 0 bases respectively, with 11 bases between them. The CDR3 is CSARDGDTMNTEAFF. The CDR3 DNA reads TGCAGTGCTAGAGATGGGGACACGATGAACACTGAAGCTTTCTTT.

V is TRBV6-1 and J is TRBJ1-2; D may be TRBD1 (5 bases). This CDR3 has 17 amino acids. With 5 bases removed from V and 4 bases from J, the gap between germline ends came to 23 bases. The V gene's germline CDR1 is MNHNS and CDR2 SASEGT. As DNA, the CDR3 is TGTGCCAGCAGTCAGACCCCGTATCCCGGGGCCGGCTATGGCTACACCTTC. This gives the protein CASSQTPYPGAGYGYTF.

V gene TRBV20-1 combines with J gene TRBJ2-7, with 14 bases that match TRBD2. Looked up from germline, CDR1 is DFQATT and CDR2 is SNEGSKA (reference sequence). V gave up 2 bases and J gave up 6 bases; unmatched junction bases: 6. CDR3 length: 15 amino acids. CDR3 amino acids: CSARPLGLAGAEQYF. CDR3 coding DNA: TGCAGTGCTAGACCCCTGGGACTAGCGGGAGCCGAGCAGTACTTC.

This sequence joins TRBV2 and TRBJ1-3, with D uncertain. The CDR3 is 15 residues long. V was cut by 0 bases and J by 0 bases, with 6 bases left in between. Germline loops: CDR1 SNHLY, CDR2 FYNNEI. This CDR3 is CASSEAVFSGNTIYF. DNA of the CDR3: TGTGCCAGCAGTGAAGCGGTTTTCTCTGGAAACACCATATATTTT.

The table lists this clonotype with a few counts. CDR3 nucleotides: TGTGCCAGCAGTTACACGGGAAGCCCGCCTAGCACAGATACGCAGTATTTT. This sequence encodes CASSYTGSPPSTDTQYF. The genes are TRBV6-5 and TRBJ2-3, with TRBD2 as a possible D gene (5 bases). V lost 2 bases and J 0 bases, leaving 15 bases between the germline ends. The CDR3 loop spans 17 amino acids. Germline V gene lookup returns CDR1 MNHEY and CDR2 SVGAGI.

This rearrangement joins TRBV7-8 to TRBJ1-5; 7 nucleotides agree with TRBD1. V was pared by 0 bases and J by 4 bases, with 6 bases of the junction left unmatched. CDR1 is SGHVS, CDR2 FQNEAQ, per germline. CDR3 length: 16 amino acids. The CDR3 DNA follows: TGTGCCAGCAGCTTAGCCGGGTCACAGGGGAATCAGCCCCAGCATTTT. Encoded protein: CASSLAGSQGNQPQHF.

This clonotype was counted a few times. This chain joins TRBV5-1 and TRBJ2-1; 13 positions agree with TRBD2. The CDR3 sequence is 19 residues long. CDR1 is SGHRS, CDR2 YFSETQ, per germline. V shed 0 bases and J 3 bases; nucleotides not matched to a gene: 9. This CDR3 reads CASSLVFGLAGANYNEQFF. The CDR3 region has the DNA TGCGCCAGCAGCTTGGTTTTTGGACTAGCGGGAGCCAACTACAATGAGCAGTTCTTC.